The 6 T cell receptor beta chains reported below all come from one sample, sequenced in a study of cytomegalovirus exposure and HLA in healthy donors. 13 Jbeta primers and 60 Vbeta primers were used for the PCR. Generated by immunoSEQ multiplex PCR, the TCRdb table keeps only in-frame clones and is missing some. The sample lists approximately 190,000 clones, 81% occurring once. Sequencing was done on a sample of PBMCs. Source of these receptors: a man in his fifties or sixties in good health and CMV-seronegative.

This sequence joins TRBV2 and TRBJ2-5; possibly TRBD2 for D (5 bases). The J call may be in error: the DNA end matches TRBJ2-7 better. Germline V gene data show CDR1 as SNHLY and CDR2 as FYNNEI. This CDR3 region has 12 residues. CDR3 sequence (DNA): TGTGCCAGCAAGTCGGCGGGCCACGAGCAGTACTTC. It is translated as CASKSAGHEQYF.

The chain joins TRBV5-6 to TRBJ1-5; the D gene is possibly TRBD1 (6 bases). The V end was cut by 3 bases, the J end by 3 bases, with 10 bases between. The CDR3 spans 14 residues. The germline gives CDR1 SGHDT, CDR2 YYEEEE. DNA for the CDR3: TGTGCCAGCAGCTCAGGGGCCCCCAATCAGCCCCAGCATTTT. Its translation is CASSSGAPNQPQHF.

In the case of this clone: The same CDR3 also results from other DNA sequences found in this sample. The V gene is TRBV7-2, the J gene TRBJ1-2; 7 bases align to TRBD1. The CDR3 loop spans 15 amino acids. The germline V gene encodes CDR1 SGHTA and CDR2 FQGNSA. V was clipped by 6 bases and J by 4 bases; unmatched bases: 11. DNA for the CDR3: TGTGCCAGCAGTTCAGCGGAGGGGGCGGGCTATGGCTACACCTTC. It is translated as CASSSAEGAGYGYTF.

This chain joins TRBV5-8 and TRBJ2-7; the D is unclear. Germline lookup yields CDR1 SGHTS and CDR2 YDEGEE. V shed 5 bases and J shed 5 bases, with 17 bases lying between them. The CDR3 has 14 amino acids. In DNA form, the CDR3 reads TGTGCCAGCAGTTATTTCCGGCCCCAGGACGAGCAGTACTTC. It codes for CASSYFRPQDEQYF.

This rearrangement joins TRBV6-6 to TRBJ2-7, with 7 bases that match TRBD1. J gave up 0 bases and V 6 bases, and 8 bases lay outside the gene matches. Germline CDR1 is MNHNY and CDR2 is SVGAGI (reference sequence). This CDR3 contains 15 residues. The CDR3 here is CASSSNRDSSYEQYF. The CDR3 bases are TGTGCCAGCAGCTCGAACCGGGACAGCTCCTACGAGCAGTACTTC.

A note on this clone: One end of the junction does not line up with germline, which may come from a read error. The chain combines TRBV7-7 with TRBJ2-5, with D maybe TRBD1 (6 bases). Germline CDR1 reads SSHAT; CDR2 reads FNYEAQ (reference sequence). The CDR3 consists of 14 residues. The CDR3 nucleotides are TGTGCTAGCAGCCGCGGACAGTACCAAGAGACCCAGTACTTC. Translating it yields CASSRGQYQETQYF.